This TCR beta chain was identified during a study of T cell responses to AZD1222 COVID-19 vaccine. Study as a whole: Pooled together were second doses at about 4 or about 12 weeks. Study-wide findings and caveats: Most donors were white British, females outnumbered males, and clonal diversity was possibly underestimated. Dominant at 160-218 and 743-854, vaccine-associated CD4 TCRs also spanned spike. Just a handful of people given AZD1222 tested seropositive at baseline.

Libraries were prepared by immunoSEQ multiplex PCR; TCRdb keeps only in-frame clonotypes and omits some of them. The sample holds approximately 91,000 clones; roughly 84% are singletons and the top ten take 13%. CDR1 is SGDLS and CDR2 is YYNGEE in the germline V gene. After removal of 1 base from V and 8 bases from J, the junction contained 2 bases not matched to a gene. This CDR3 comprises 13 residues. Turning to this clone: Its antigen is still unknown.

The sequences come from peripheral blood, collected on day 0 of AZD1222 vaccination. The sequence was obtained from an adult in good health. The rearrangement joins TRBV9 to TRBJ2-5, with 10 bases matching TRBD2. This CDR3 reads CASSVLAGGTQYF. The CDR3, as DNA: TGTGCCAGCAGCGTATTAGCGGGGGGAACCCAGTACTTC. The full variable domain, its missing parts supplied by reference TRBV9 and TRBJ2-5, is DSGVTQTPKHLITATGQRVTLRCSPRSGDLSVYWYQQSLDQGLQFLIQYYNGEERAKGNILERFSAQQFPDLHSELNLSSLELGDSALYFCASSVLAGGTQYFGPGTRLLVL.